This T cell receptor (beta chain) is from a study of early T cells in non-severe SARS-CoV-2 infection. The protocol attached unique molecular identifiers to individual cDNA molecules. One entry per CDR3 protein results from TCRdb running MiXCR on the 5' RACE reads. The table lists about 50,000 distinct CDR3 sequences, under 7.5% of them singletons. This clonotype was recorded at least ten times. Germline CDR1 LGHDT, CDR2 YNNKEL (reference sequence). This CDR3 is 16 amino acids long. J lost 3 bases, V lost 1 base, and 8 bases had no gene match. The sequence was obtained from an adult who was a healthcare worker with PCR-confirmed SARS-CoV-2 infection or an uninfected control (not recorded which). This chain uses TRBV3-1 with TRBJ1-2; TRBD1 aligns across 7 bases. The sequences come from whole blood, collected at baseline. As DNA, the CDR3 is TGTGCCAGCAGCCAAGCAGTTTCAGGGGGATACTATGGCTACACCTTC. Translating it yields CASSQAVSGGYYGYTF.